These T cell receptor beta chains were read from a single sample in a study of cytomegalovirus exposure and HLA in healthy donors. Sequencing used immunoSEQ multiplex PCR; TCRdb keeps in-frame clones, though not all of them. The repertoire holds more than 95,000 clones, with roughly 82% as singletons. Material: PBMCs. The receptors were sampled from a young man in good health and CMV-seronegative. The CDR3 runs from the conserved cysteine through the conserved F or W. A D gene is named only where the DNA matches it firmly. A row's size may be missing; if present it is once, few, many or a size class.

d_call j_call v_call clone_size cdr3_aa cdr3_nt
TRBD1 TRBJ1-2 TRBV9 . CASSTQGGRYGYTF TGTGCCAGCAGCACACAGGGGGGACGCTATGGCTACACCTTC
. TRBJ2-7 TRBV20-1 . CSARTGYEQYF TGCAGTGCCAGGACTGGCTACGAGCAGTACTTC
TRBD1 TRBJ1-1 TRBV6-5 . CASRFRGRDTEAFF TGTGCCAGCAGATTTAGGGGGCGAGACACTGAAGCTTTCTTT
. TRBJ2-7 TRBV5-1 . CASSLLGPSSYEQYF TGCGCCAGCAGCTTACTGGGGCCTAGCTCCTACGAGCAGTACTTC
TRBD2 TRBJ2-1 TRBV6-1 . CASSGLQGRASGGRYNEQFF TGTGCCAGCAGTGGGCTCCAGGGGAGGGCTAGCGGGGGCCGCTACAATGAGCAGTTCTTC
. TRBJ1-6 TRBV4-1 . CASSQDSGESYNSPLHF TGCGCCAGCAGCCAAGATTCGGGGGAGTCCTATAATTCACCCCTCCACTTT
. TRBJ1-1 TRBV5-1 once CASSSQGLNTEAFF TGCGCCAGCAGCTCACAGGGCTTGAACACTGAAGCTTTCTTT
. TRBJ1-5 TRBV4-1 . CASSQGTAGLPQHF TGCGCCAGCAGCCAAGGGACAGCAGGTCTGCCCCAGCATTTT
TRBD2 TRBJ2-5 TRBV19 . CASSILAGGPGETQYF TGTGCCAGTAGTATTCTAGCGGGAGGGCCGGGAGAGACCCAGTACTTC
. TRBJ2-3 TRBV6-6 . CASRVPGTDTQYF TGTGCCAGCAGGGTTCCGGGCACAGATACGCAGTATTTT
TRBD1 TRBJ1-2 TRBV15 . CATSIGGQGARYGYTF TGTGCCACCAGCATCGGCGGTCAGGGGGCGCGCTATGGCTACACCTTC
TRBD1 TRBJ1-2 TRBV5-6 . CASSFLGTDRYGYTF TGTGCCAGCAGCTTCCTCGGGACAGATCGTTATGGCTACACCTTC
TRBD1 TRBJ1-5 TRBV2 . CASSPGTGGGQPQHF TGTGCCAGCAGTCCCGGGACAGGGGGCGGTCAGCCCCAGCATTTT
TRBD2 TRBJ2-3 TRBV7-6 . CASSWAGGDQPQHAYF TGTGCCAGCAGCTGGGCGGGAGGGGATCAACCACAGCACGCGTATTTT
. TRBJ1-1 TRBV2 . CASRLLGTFF TGTGCCAGCAGGTTACTAGGAACTTTCTTT
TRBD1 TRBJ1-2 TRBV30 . CAWSPQGGGDYGYTF TGTGCCTGGAGCCCGCAAGGAGGGGGCGACTATGGCTACACCTTC
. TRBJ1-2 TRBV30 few CAWRPDSYGYTF TGTGCCTGGAGGCCAGACAGCTATGGCTACACCTTC
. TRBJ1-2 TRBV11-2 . CASSSLQGYGYTF TGTGCCAGCAGCTCTCTCCAGGGTTACGGCTACACCTTC